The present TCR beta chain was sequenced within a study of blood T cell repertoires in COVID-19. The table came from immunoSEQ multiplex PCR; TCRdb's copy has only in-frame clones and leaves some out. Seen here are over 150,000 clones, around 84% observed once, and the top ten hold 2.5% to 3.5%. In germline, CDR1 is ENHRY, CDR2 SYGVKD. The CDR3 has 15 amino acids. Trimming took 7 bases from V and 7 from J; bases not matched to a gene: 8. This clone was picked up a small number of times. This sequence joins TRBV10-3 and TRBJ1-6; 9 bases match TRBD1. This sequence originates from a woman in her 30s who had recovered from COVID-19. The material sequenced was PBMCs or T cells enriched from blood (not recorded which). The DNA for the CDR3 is TGTGCCATCACCGAGACCGGGACAGGGAATTCACCCCTCCACTTT. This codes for CAITETGTGNSPLHF.